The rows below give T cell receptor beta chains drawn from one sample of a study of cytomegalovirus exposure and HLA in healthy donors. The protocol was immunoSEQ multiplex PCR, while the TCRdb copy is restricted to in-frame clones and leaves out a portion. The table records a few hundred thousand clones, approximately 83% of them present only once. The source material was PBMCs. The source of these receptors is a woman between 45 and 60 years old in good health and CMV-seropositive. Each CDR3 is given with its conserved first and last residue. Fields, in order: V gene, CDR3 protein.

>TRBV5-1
CASSLAPGTGGPIEQYF
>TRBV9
CASSMRTGTSGNSYNEQFF
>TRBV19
CASTPGVARYNEQFF
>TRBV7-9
CASSPLGSNYGYTF
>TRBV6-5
CASRRQGGHGYTF
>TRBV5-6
CASSLVTTGGSTEAFF
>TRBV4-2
CASSLHNSYEQYF
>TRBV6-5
CASSLAGGRETQYF
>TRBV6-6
CASSPGTRDYEQYF
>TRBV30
CAWSVAGLKTQYF
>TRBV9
CASSPRQDNSPLHF
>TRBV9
CASTTLPMRQNIQYF
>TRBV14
CASSQELLRRGNFDTQYF
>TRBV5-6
CASSLLSRDDEQYF
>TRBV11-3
CASSLDSLSTDTQYF
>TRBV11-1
CASSSRVRSYNSPLHF
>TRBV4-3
CASSQDLAGGFGGELFF
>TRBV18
CASSLGTGRRVYGYTF
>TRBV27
CASKSRGGAHLIKNIQYF
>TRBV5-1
CASSSDTVEETQYF
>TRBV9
CASSDTQGTAGNTIYF
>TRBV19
CASSPRGGEQFF
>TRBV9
CASSLNQRNTIYF
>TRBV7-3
CASSLDFSGNTIYF
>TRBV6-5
CASSPNTGSQPQHF
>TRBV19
CASSTGGGSPLHF
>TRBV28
CASSLAASTEQYF
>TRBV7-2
CASSSRDFTYEQYF
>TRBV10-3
CAIRGTGGEQYF
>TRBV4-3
CASSLDSRGSSGNTIYF
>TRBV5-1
CASSFGGDNEQFF
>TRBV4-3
CASSQDPGLNTGELFF
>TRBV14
CASSEARLNTEAFF
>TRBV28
CASRGGVGKLFF
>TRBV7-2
CASSSPRGGGYITEAFF
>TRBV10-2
CASSESGPYGYTF
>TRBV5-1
CASSARAGVETQYF
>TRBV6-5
CASRTESYSNQPQHF
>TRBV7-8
CASSLGFTAYEQYF
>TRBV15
CATSSPTPALGDNEQFF
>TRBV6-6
CASSSGTVNSPLHF
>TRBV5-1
CASSLGLSGRKETQYF
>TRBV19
CASSTRVGGTGSLNTEAFF
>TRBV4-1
CASSQSLARQETQYF
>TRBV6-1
CASTLDRSSGNTIYF